The 2 T cell receptor beta chains below all came from one sample that was sequenced in a study of T cells after posttransplantation cyclophosphamide. TCRdb keeps only in-frame clones here, not all; method: immunoSEQ multiplex PCR. This sample carries some 21,000 clones, nearly 99% of them seen once, and the ten largest clones take about 0.13%. The source material was naive CD8+ T cells sorted from PBMCs. Every receptor here comes from a middle-aged man in good health, CMV-negative, and a related stem cell transplant donor.

This clone was seen once. J is TRBJ2-5 and V is TRBV4-1; perhaps TRBD1 as D (5 bases). Germline V gives CDR1 MGHRA, CDR2 YSYEKL. V dropped 3 bases and J dropped 3 bases, with 5 bases sitting between them. The CDR3 has 12 amino acids. The CDR3 loop reads CASSQTEETQYF. In DNA form, the CDR3 reads TGCGCCAGCAGCCAGACAGAAGAGACCCAGTACTTC.

The rearrangement links TRBV7-8 to TRBJ2-1; D is uncertain. CDR1 and CDR2 from the germline V gene are SGHVS and FQNEAQ. V lost 2 bases and J lost 6, with 5 bases in between. This CDR3 spans 12 amino acids. The CDR3 DNA reads as TGTGCCAGCAGCTTATCGGGCAATGAGCAGTTCTTC. Residues: CASSLSGNEQFF.